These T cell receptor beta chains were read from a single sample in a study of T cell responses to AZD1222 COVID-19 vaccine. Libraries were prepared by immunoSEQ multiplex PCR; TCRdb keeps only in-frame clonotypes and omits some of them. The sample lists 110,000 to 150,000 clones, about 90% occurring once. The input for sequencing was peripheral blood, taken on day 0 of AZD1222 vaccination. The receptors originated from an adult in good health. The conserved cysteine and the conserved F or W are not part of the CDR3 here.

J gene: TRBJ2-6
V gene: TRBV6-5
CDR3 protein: ASKRAGANVLT

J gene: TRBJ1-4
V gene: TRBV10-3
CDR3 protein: ATEKLF

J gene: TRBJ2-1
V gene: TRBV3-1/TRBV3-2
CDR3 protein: ASSKLAGGSYNEQF

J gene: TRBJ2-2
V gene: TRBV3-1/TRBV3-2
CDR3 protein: ASSSRDTSFTGELF

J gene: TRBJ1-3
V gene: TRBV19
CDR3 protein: ASRPGSGNTIY

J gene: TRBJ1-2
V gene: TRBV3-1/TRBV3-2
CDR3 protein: ASSQFIGVPGYT

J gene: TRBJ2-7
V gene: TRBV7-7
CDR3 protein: ASSPGTGGEQQY

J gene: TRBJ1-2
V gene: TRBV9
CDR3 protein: ASSVSPLSDGGYT

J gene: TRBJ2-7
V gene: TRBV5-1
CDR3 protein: ASSLGVSGVSYEQY

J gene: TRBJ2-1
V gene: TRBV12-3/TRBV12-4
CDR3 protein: ASSRAFEQF

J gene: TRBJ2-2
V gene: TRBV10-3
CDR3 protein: AISGPGDTGELF